These 6 T cell receptor beta chains were all obtained from the same sample, sequenced in a study of response to subunit inactivated influenza vaccine. In TCRdb, the RT-PCR reads were re-called with MiXCR into one record per CDR3 protein. The sample consists of around 760,000 distinct CDR3 sequences, about 14% of them appearing once. The sequenced sample was PBMCs from blood, obtained 14 days before vaccination. The origin of the receptors is a man between 45 and 60 years old who received an inactivated influenza vaccine.

The chain combines TRBV10-3 with TRBJ2-1; 10 bases match TRBD2. The ends lost 3 bases at V and 6 bases at J; junction bases unmatched: 17. Per germline, CDR1 ENHRY and CDR2 SYGVKD. The CDR3 extends over 19 amino acids. CDR3 sequence (DNA): TGTGCCATCAGTGATGGGGGTCGCGCTAGCGGGAGAAGGGGCAATGAGCAGTTCTTC. It translates to CAISDGGRASGRRGNEQFF.

The chain joins TRBV24-1 to TRBJ2-2; D is possibly TRBD1 (6 bases). Trimming pared 4 bases from V and 5 bases from J, leaving 16 bases between. CDR1 is KGHDR and CDR2 is SFDVKD in the germline V gene. The CDR3 loop spans 16 amino acids. The CDR3 coding sequence is TGTGCCACCAGTGAAACAGGGAATGTGCGAACCGGGGAGCTGTTTTTT. This sequence encodes CATSETGNVRTGELFF.

This clonotype has at least ten counts. The rearrangement joins TRBV20-1 to TRBJ1-5; D perhaps matches TRBD1 (5 bases). The V and J ends lost 2 bases and 4 bases respectively, with 18 bases between them. Germline V gene sequence: CDR1 DFQATT, CDR2 SNEGSKA (reference sequence). There are 16 residues in the CDR3. CDR3 protein: CSARRGNTGLNQPQHF. In DNA form, the CDR3 reads TGCAGTGCTAGACGGGGGAATACGGGGCTTAATCAGCCCCAGCATTTT.

V usage is TRBV11-1 and J usage is TRBJ2-1; D perhaps matches TRBD2 (7 bases). Germline CDR1 reads SGHAT; CDR2 reads FQDESV (reference sequence). Trimming removed 5 bases at V and 8 bases at J, with 28 bases between. CDR3 length equals 18 residues. The DNA of the CDR3 is TGTGCCAGCAGCCTCCTTGCGGTGCGGGGGACCCACAGGGATGAGCAGTTCTTC. This translates into CASSLLAVRGTHRDEQFF.

In regard to this clonotype: Sequence at one end of the junction differs from germline and may be a read error. This sequence joins TRBV5-1 and TRBJ2-7; D possibly matches TRBD1 or TRBD2 (5 bases each). The germline V gene encodes CDR1 SGHRS and CDR2 YFSETQ. The CDR3 totals 14 residues. The CDR3 nucleotides are TGTGCCAGCAGCCCGGGGACCCTGTCCTACGAGCAGTACTTC. As protein: CASSPGTLSYEQYF. Full variable domain (remainder filled in from reference TRBV5-1 and TRBJ2-7): KAGVTQTPRYLIKTRGQQVTLSCSPISGHRSVSWYQQTPGQGLQFLFEYFSETQRNKGNFPGRFSGRQFSNSRSEMNVSTLELGDSALYLCASSPGTLSYEQYFGPGTRLTVT.

This clonotype was seen a few times. CDR3 residues: CASSVGAGPTYNEQFF. In DNA, the CDR3 is TGTGCCAGCAGCGTAGGTGCAGGGCCAACCTACAATGAGCAGTTCTTC. The rearrangement joins TRBV9 to TRBJ2-1, with D maybe TRBD1 (5 bases). The CDR3 length is 16 residues. The germline V gene has CDR1 SGDLS and CDR2 YYNGEE. The V end lost 0 bases, the J end lost 2 bases, and 12 bases lay between the germline ends.